This TCR beta chain is from a study of control samples from healthy donors and cancer patients. The data were produced by immunoSEQ multiplex PCR, yet TCRdb's version contains in-frame clones alone and is incomplete. The sample carries tens of thousands of clones, about 90% recorded once. Germline loops: CDR1 SGHRS, CDR2 YFSETQ. V dropped 4 bases and J dropped 8; count of bases not matched to a gene: 14. This CDR3 comprises 16 residues. The chain carries TRBV5-1 and TRBJ1-2; 10 bases match TRBD1. This TCR was recovered from a woman in her fifties or sixties in good health. Sample: blood. Written as DNA, the CDR3 is TGCGCCAGCAGCCGGCTGGGACAGGGGAGAGTGGAGGGCTACACCTTC. Translated: CASSRLGQGRVEGYTF.